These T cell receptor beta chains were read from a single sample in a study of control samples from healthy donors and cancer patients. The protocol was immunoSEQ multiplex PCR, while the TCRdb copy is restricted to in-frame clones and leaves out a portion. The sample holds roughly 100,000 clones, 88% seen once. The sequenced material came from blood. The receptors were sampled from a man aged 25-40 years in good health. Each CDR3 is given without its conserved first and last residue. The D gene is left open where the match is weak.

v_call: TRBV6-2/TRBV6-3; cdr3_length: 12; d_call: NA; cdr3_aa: ASSGASAEETQY
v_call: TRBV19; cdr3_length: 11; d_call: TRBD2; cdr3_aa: ASTSSGSDTQY
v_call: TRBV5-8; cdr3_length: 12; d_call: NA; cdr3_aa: ASSRVLSVNEQY
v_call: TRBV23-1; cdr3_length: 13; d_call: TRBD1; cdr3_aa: ASSQSRDRGDGYT
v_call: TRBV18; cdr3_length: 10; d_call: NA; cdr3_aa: ASSREGDIQY
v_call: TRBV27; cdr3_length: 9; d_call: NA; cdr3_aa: ASGLLETQY
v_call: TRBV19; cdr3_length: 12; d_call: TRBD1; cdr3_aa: ASSNGQGAETQY
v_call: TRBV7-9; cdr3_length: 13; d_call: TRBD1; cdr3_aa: ASSLAGTDTDTQY
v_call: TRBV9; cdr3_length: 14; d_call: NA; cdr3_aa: ASSASGVLSYNEQF
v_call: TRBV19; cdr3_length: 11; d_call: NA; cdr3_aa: ASGVERGQPQH
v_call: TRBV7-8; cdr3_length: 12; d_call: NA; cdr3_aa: ASRLKGAHGELF
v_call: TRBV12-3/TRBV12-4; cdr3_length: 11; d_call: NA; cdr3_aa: ASSRRGNTEAF
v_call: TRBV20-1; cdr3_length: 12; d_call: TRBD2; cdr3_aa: SASTSGRPDTQY
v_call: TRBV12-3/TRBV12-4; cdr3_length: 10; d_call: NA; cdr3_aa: ASSPSTDTQY
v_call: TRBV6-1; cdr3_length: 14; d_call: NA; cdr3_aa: ASSAIAASSTDTQY
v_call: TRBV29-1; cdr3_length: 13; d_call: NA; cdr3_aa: SVALTAAGNQPQH
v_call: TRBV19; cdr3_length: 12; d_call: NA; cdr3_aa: ASADSQSIYGYT
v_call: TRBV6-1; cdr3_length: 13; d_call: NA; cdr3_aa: ASSEVRGPNQPQH
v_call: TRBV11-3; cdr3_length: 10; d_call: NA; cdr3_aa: ASSLATDTQY
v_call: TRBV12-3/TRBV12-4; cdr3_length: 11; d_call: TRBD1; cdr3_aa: ASTPGQGYEQY
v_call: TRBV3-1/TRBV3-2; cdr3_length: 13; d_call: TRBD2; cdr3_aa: ASSPGGAGGYEQY
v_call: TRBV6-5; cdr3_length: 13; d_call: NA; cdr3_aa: ASHRAKVSGNTIY
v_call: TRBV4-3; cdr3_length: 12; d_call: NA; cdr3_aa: ASSPDLFSYEQY
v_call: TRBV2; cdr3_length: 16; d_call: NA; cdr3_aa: ASSLTRGTGVFYNEQF